The 2 T cell receptor beta chains below were found in one sample sequenced in a study of CD8+CD57+ T cells in acquired aplastic anemia. Genomic DNA, serving as template, underwent TCR beta VDJ and CDR3 profiling. TCRdb reanalysed the reads using MiXCR and keeps one entry per CDR3 protein. The sample consists of 35,000 to 45,000 distinct CDR3 sequences, 76% of them appearing once. Sequenced material: sorted CD4+, CD8+, or CD8+CD57+ T cells (not recorded which) from PBMCs. The source of these receptors is a human donor in good health, serving as a control.

The sample holds many counts of this clonotype. The rearrangement joins TRBV6-1 to TRBJ1-1; TRBD1 might be the D (6 bases). The V end was cut by 7 bases, the J end by 3 bases, with 21 bases between. The CDR3 has 16 residues. In germline, CDR1 is MNHNS, CDR2 SASEGT. Here the CDR3 reads CASMGVWGPRDTEAFF. CDR3 sequence (DNA): TGTGCCAGCATGGGTGTTTGGGGGCCCCGCGACACTGAAGCTTTCTTT.

Details on this clonotype: One junction end does not reproduce the germline sequence, and a read error may be involved. The chain is built from TRBV6-1 and TRBJ2-7; 10 nucleotides agree with TRBD2. The CDR3 totals 15 residues. Germline V gives CDR1 MNHNS, CDR2 SASEGT. CDR3 DNA sequence: TGTGCCAGTAGTGAACTAGCGGGAAGCTCCTACGAGCAGTACTTC. Translation: CASSELAGSSYEQYF.